The entry below gives a single TCR beta chain sequence along with its context. Its antigen is undetermined. What was amplified from RNA transcripts were TCR beta CDR3 regions. The study used the HTBI primer set for a first-round RT-PCR of the TCR CDR3. TCRdb reprocessed the multiplex PCR reads with MiXCR, giving one entry per CDR3 protein. This table has around 620,000 distinct CDR3 sequences, 14% appearing once. The sample is drawn from a study of T cells in Graves' hyperthyroidism and ophthalmopathy. Overall study results and limits: Blood also showed most of the thyroid clonotypes that were expanded above 0.001. Ophthalmopathy got predicted by the model a median roughly 6.1 months before its onset.

Not enrolled were patients with uncontrolled infection, other autoimmune disease, pregnancy or lactation. Diagnoses rested on clinical symptoms, serum thyroxine and TRAb, thyroid ultrasound and orbital computed tomography. V gave up 1 base and J gave up 4 bases; unmatched junction bases: 8. The CDR3 is made up of 18 amino acids. Looked up from germline, CDR1 is SGHTA and CDR2 is FQGNSA. Sequenced: blood. This chain links TRBV7-2 with TRBJ2-1, with 12 bases lining up with TRBD2. This sequence originates from a woman aged 18-29 years with Graves' ophthalmopathy. CDR3 DNA: TGTGCCAGCAGCTTAGTCGCTAGCGGGAGGGCCTTTTACAATGAGCAGTTCTTC. It yields the protein CASSLVASGRAFYNEQFF. The full variable domain, in which reference TRBV7-2 and TRBJ2-1 provide the parts outside the CDR3, is GAGVSQSPSNKVTEKGKDVELRCDPISGHTALYWYRQSLGQGLEFLIYFQGNSAPDKSGLPSDRFSAERTGGSVSTLTIQRTQQEDSAVYLCASSLVASGRAFYNEQFFGPGTRLTVL.